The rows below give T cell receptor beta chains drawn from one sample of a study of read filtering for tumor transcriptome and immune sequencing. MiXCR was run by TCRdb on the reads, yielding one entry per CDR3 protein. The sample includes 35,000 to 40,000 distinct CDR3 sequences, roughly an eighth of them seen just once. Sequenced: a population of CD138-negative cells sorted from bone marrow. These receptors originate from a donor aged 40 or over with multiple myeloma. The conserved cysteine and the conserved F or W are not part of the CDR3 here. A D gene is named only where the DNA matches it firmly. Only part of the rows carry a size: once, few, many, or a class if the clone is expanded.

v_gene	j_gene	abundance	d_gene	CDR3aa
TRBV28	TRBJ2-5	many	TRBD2	ASSFLSGSLQETQY
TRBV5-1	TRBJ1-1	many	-	ASSPQAGLNTEAF
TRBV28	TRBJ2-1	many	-	ASSLLYNEQF
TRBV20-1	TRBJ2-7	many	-	SARVGGTYEQY
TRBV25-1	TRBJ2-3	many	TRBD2	ASSLTSGSGADTQY
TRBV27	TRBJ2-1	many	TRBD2	ASSLGGRYSYNEQF
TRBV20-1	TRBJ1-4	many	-	SAKGGINEKLF
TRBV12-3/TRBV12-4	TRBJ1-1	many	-	ASTLRGNTEAF
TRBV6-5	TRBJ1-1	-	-	ASSTPGGASEAF
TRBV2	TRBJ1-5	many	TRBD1	ASRSQGAAIQPQH
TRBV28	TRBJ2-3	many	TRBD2	ASSSPPGLAGIRGDTQY
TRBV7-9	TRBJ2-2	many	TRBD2	ASSLSREAAGELF
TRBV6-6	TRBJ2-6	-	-	ASSYSVGAPGANVLT
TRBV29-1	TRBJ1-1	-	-	SVELVDEAF
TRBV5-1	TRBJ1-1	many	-	ASSLGATVNTEAF
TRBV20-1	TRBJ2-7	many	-	SARQVMGSYEQY
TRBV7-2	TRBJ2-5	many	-	ASSLLWGQQETQY
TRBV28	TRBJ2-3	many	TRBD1	ASTGQGAGTDTQY
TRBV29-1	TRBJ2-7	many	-	SVVESVEQY
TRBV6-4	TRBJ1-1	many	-	ADQGLAF
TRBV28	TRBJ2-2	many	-	ASSFQNTGELF
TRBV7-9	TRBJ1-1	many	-	ASSSNTNTEAF
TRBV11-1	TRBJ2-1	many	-	ASSPGLRSYNEQF
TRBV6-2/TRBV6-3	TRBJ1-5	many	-	ASSYSLRAQH
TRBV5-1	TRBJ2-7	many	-	ASSFLGEQY
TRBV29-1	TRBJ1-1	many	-	SVGRTANTEAF